What follows are 25 T cell receptor beta chains derived from one specimen sequenced in a study of blood T cell repertoires in COVID-19. Using immunoSEQ multiplex PCR, the repertoire was profiled, and TCRdb retains in-frame clones only, with some absent. In the table there are some 76,000 clones, roughly 90% of which are singletons. Sequences were obtained from peripheral blood. Receptors were obtained from a man aged 60 to 69 with acute or convalescent COVID-19.

This clone turned up a few times. The gene calls are TRBV7-9 and TRBJ1-4; D remains ambiguous. Germline V lookup: CDR1 SEHNR, CDR2 FQNEAQ (reference sequence). V lost 3 bases and J 4 bases, leaving 9 bases between the germline ends. The CDR3 has 14 amino acids. The CDR3: CASSLTGNNEKLFF. The CDR3 DNA reads as TGTGCCAGCAGCTTGACTGGAAATAATGAAAAACTGTTTTTT.

This chain connects TRBV11-2 to TRBJ2-3; D may be TRBD1 (6 bases). CDR3 length equals 14 residues. The V end lost 7 bases, the J end lost 0 bases, and 11 bases lay between the germline ends. Per the germline V gene, CDR1 is SGHAT and CDR2 is FQNNGV. CDR3 loop: CASTLGGSTDTQYF. CDR3 DNA sequence: TGTGCCAGCACCCTAGGGGGAAGCACAGATACGCAGTATTTT. The variable domain in full, with the rest retrieved from reference TRBV11-2 and TRBJ2-3, is EAGVAQSPRYKIIEKRQSVAFWCNPISGHATLYWYQQILGQGPKLLIQFQNNGVVDDSQLPKDRFSAERLKGVDSTLKIQPAKLEDSAVYLCASTLGGSTDTQYFGPGTRLTVL.

The rearrangement links TRBV19 to TRBJ1-1; TRBD1 matches 9 bases. V gave up 8 bases and J gave up 4 bases; unmatched junction bases: 5. The CDR3 sequence is 13 residues long. Germline CDR1 reads LNHDA; CDR2 reads SQIVND (reference sequence). The CDR3 here is CASVLDRGTEAFF. The DNA for the CDR3 is TGTGCCAGTGTTCTGGACAGGGGCACTGAAGCTTTCTTT.

The table lists this clone with a count of one. The CDR3 coding sequence is TGTGCCAGCAGCTCGGGACTAGCGGGAAGAGGGGGTAACACAGATACGCAGTATTTT. As protein: CASSSGLAGRGGNTDTQYF. The chain is built from TRBV5-4 and TRBJ2-3; 13 bases are shared with TRBD2. Germline V CDR1 and CDR2: SGHNT, YYREEE (reference sequence). The V segment lost 3 bases and the J segment 2 bases; nucleotides outside the gene matches: 12. The CDR3 runs to 19 residues. Drawing the rest from reference TRBV5-4 and TRBJ2-3, the complete variable domain is ETGVTQSPTHLIKTRGQQVTLRCSSQSGHNTVSWYQQALGQGPQFIFQYYREEENGRGNFPPRFSGLQFPNYSSELNVNALELDDSALYLCASSSGLAGRGGNTDTQYFGPGTRLTVL.

The chain recombines TRBV29-1 with TRBJ1-5; no clear D. The V gene's germline CDR1 is SQVTM and CDR2 ANQGSEA. V gave up 4 bases and J gave up 6 bases, with 16 bases separating them. The CDR3 has 14 residues. The CDR3 loop reads CSVGSEGAGQPQHF. DNA for the CDR3: TGCAGCGTTGGTTCGGAGGGAGCGGGTCAGCCCCAGCATTTT.

CDR3 in DNA: TGTGCCAGCAGCTTAGCGCCGGGAAGCAATCAGCCCCAGCATTTT. Its protein is CASSLAPGSNQPQHF. The chain combines TRBV7-2 with TRBJ1-5; D not resolved. V lost 0 bases, J lost 1 base, and 7 bases lay in between. This CDR3 has 15 residues. Germline assignment: CDR1 SGHTA and CDR2 FQGNSA.

The chain uses TRBV19 and TRBJ1-5; D unclear. V was trimmed by 5 bases and J by 0 bases, leaving 5 bases between them. Germline values: CDR1 LNHDA, CDR2 SQIVND (reference sequence). The CDR3 covers 13 residues. The CDR3 DNA reads as TGTGCCAGTAGTCCCGTTAGCAATCAGCCCCAGCATTTT. This codes for CASSPVSNQPQHF.

The chain carries TRBV3-1 (or the pseudogene TRBV3-2) and TRBJ2-1, with D perhaps TRBD2 (6 bases). The germline V and J ends were trimmed by 0 bases and 8 bases, with 20 bases remaining between them. CDR1 LGHDT and CDR2 YNNKEL come from the germline V gene (reference sequence). The CDR3 contains 17 residues. CDR3 sequence: CASSQDLASVNLDEQFF. The CDR3 DNA follows: TGTGCCAGCAGCCAAGATCTGGCTAGCGTAAACTTGGATGAGCAGTTCTTC.

This chain links TRBV29-1 with TRBJ2-7, with TRBD1 matching over 7 bases. This CDR3 spans 12 amino acids. Germline-derived CDR1 and CDR2 are SQVTM and ANQGSEA. Trimming took 7 bases from V and 2 from J; bases not matched to a gene: 5. Here the CDR3 reads CSATGNTYEQYF. CDR3 sequence (DNA): TGCAGCGCGACAGGGAACACCTACGAGCAGTACTTC.

The chain couples TRBV5-1 to TRBJ1-4; D may be TRBD1 (6 bases). Germline loops: CDR1 SGHRS, CDR2 YFSETQ. Trimming took off 1 base at V and 7 bases at J, with 11 bases between the two ends. The CDR3 contains 14 residues. This CDR3 reads CASSLSGGREKLFF. The CDR3 nucleotides read TGCGCCAGCAGCTTGTCCGGGGGGCGTGAAAAACTGTTTTTT.

V gene TRBV3-1 (or the pseudogene TRBV3-2) combines with J gene TRBJ1-2; D not resolved. Trimming cost V 5 bases and J 8 bases, with 12 bases left between them. CDR1 is LGHDT, CDR2 YNNKEL, per germline (reference sequence). There are 12 residues in the CDR3. The CDR3 here is CASSSSGPGYTF. CDR3 coding DNA: TGTGCCAGCAGCTCCTCTGGGCCAGGCTACACCTTC.

In its sample, this clone was seen once. The chain is built from TRBV10-3 and TRBJ1-2; TRBD1 agrees at 9 bases. CDR1 and CDR2 (germline): ENHRY, SYGVKD. This CDR3 has 14 residues. With V trimmed by 6 bases and J by 4 bases, 6 bases remained unmatched. The CDR3: CAISEQGASYGYTF. The CDR3 DNA follows: TGTGCCATCAGCGAACAGGGGGCAAGCTATGGCTACACCTTC.

The chain recombines TRBV7-9 with TRBJ2-2; D not certain. The CDR3 runs to 13 residues. Germline-derived CDR1 and CDR2 are SEHNR and FQNEAQ (reference sequence). The V end lost 9 bases, the J end lost 5 bases, and 13 bases lay between the germline ends. Here the CDR3 DNA reads TGTGCCAGTTTAAGTTGGCGGACCGGGGAGCTGTTTTTT. This encodes CASLSWRTGELFF.

This rearrangement joins TRBV5-1 to TRBJ2-1; D is possibly TRBD2 (5 bases). Trimming left V 2 bases short and J 6 bases short, with 9 bases between. The CDR3 has 13 amino acids. Germline V gene lookup returns CDR1 SGHRS and CDR2 YFSETQ. The CDR3 DNA reads TGCGCCAGCAGCTTAAGGACTTCCAATGAGCAGTTCTTC. Translated, it gives CASSLRTSNEQFF.

The rearrangement links TRBV19 to TRBJ1-2, with no clear D. The germline CDR1 and CDR2 sequences are LNHDA and SQIVND (reference sequence). This CDR3 has 13 amino acids. With 4 bases removed from V and 7 bases from J, the gap between germline ends came to 13 bases. The CDR3 loop is CASSNSPRVGYTF. CDR3 sequence (DNA): TGTGCCAGTAGTAATTCCCCCCGGGTTGGCTACACCTTC.

V usage is TRBV10-3 and J usage is TRBJ1-5, with 9 nucleotides matching TRBD1. The CDR3 extends over 15 amino acids. V was pared by 4 bases and J by 11 bases, with 12 bases of the junction left unmatched. Germline CDR1 reads ENHRY; CDR2 reads SYGVKD. Written as DNA, the CDR3 is TGTGCCATCAGTGTCCAGGACAGGGGTCTTAATTCCCAGCATTTT. It is translated as CAISVQDRGLNSQHF.

The V gene is TRBV18, the J gene TRBJ1-3, with D uncertain. Germline V lookup: CDR1 KGHSH, CDR2 LQKENI. V lost 8 bases and J 2 bases, leaving 16 bases between the germline ends. The CDR3 covers 15 residues. The CDR3 nucleotides are TGTGCCAGCACAAGCGGGCACACTACTGGAAACACCATATATTTT. Protein product: CASTSGHTTGNTIYF.

The chain couples TRBV5-6 to TRBJ1-2; possible D gene TRBD1, 6 bases. The V and J ends lost 4 bases and 6 bases respectively, with 19 bases between them. The CDR3 sequence is 15 residues long. Germline CDR1 SGHDT, CDR2 YYEEEE. The CDR3 region is CASSVQGMGRDGYTF. DNA of the CDR3: TGTGCCAGCAGCGTACAGGGTATGGGAAGAGATGGCTACACCTTC.

The chain employs TRBV7-3 and TRBJ1-2; D not certain. This CDR3 is built from 12 residues. CDR1 and CDR2 (germline): SGHTA, FQGTGA. V shed 8 bases and J shed 5 bases, with 12 bases lying between them. CDR3 loop: CASSGALYGYTF. The CDR3 DNA reads as TGTGCCAGCTCGGGTGCGTTGTATGGCTACACCTTC.

This clone turned up a few times. This chain connects TRBV19 to TRBJ2-4; D possibly corresponds to TRBD2 (7 bases). Per the germline V gene, CDR1 is LNHDA and CDR2 is SQIVND (reference sequence). The CDR3 has 17 amino acids. V dropped 1 base and J dropped 6 bases, with 19 bases sitting between them. The CDR3 bases are TGTGCCAGTAGTATAGTGTCGGGGGGCATTACTGGAAACATTCAGTACTTC. Protein sequence: CASSIVSGGITGNIQYF.

Only a few counts were recorded for this clone. V gene TRBV5-4 combines with J gene TRBJ2-1, with TRBD1 identical over 9 bases. Losses at the gene ends were 6 bases for V and 6 bases for J; bases not matched to a gene: 4. In germline, CDR1 is SGHNT, CDR2 YYREEE (reference sequence). CDR3 length equals 13 residues. CDR3 loop: CASIRQGGNEQFF. Here the CDR3 DNA reads TGTGCCAGCATCCGACAGGGGGGCAATGAGCAGTTCTTC.

The rearrangement joins TRBV19 to TRBJ2-6, with TRBD1 matching 7 bases. The germline V gene encodes CDR1 LNHDA and CDR2 SQIVND (reference sequence). The trim removed 3 bases at V and 0 bases at J, leaving 8 bases unmatched. There are 18 residues in the CDR3. The CDR3 sequence is CASSIRDRVSSGANVLTF. Here the CDR3 DNA reads TGTGCCAGTAGTATCCGGGACAGAGTCTCCTCTGGGGCCAACGTCCTGACTTTC.

The chain carries TRBV30 and TRBJ1-3, with a tentative D call TRBD1 (5 bases). The CDR3 consists of 13 residues. The germline gives CDR1 GTSNPN, CDR2 SVGIG (reference sequence). The V and J ends lost 4 bases and 4 bases respectively, with 11 bases between them. CDR3 amino acids: CAWKWQGGNTIYF. For the CDR3, the DNA is TGTGCCTGGAAGTGGCAGGGAGGAAACACCATATATTTT.

V gene TRBV5-4 combines with J gene TRBJ2-1; 9 bases fit TRBD2. V gave up 4 bases and J gave up 6 bases; unmatched junction bases: 11. The CDR3 totals 16 residues. CDR1 SGHNT and CDR2 YYREEE come from the germline V gene (reference sequence). CDR3 DNA: TGTGCCAGCAGCCGTCGGGGAGCGGGGGGACCCAATGAGCAGTTCTTC. It is translated as CASSRRGAGGPNEQFF.

The chain has TRBV5-1 and TRBJ1-3; TRBD1 aligns across 7 bases. The CDR3 is made up of 14 amino acids. With V trimmed by 5 bases and J by 3 bases, 5 bases remained unmatched. Germline V gives CDR1 SGHRS, CDR2 YFSETQ. CDR3 residues: CASRKTGSGNTIYF. In DNA, the CDR3 is TGCGCCAGCAGGAAGACAGGGAGTGGAAACACCATATATTTT.